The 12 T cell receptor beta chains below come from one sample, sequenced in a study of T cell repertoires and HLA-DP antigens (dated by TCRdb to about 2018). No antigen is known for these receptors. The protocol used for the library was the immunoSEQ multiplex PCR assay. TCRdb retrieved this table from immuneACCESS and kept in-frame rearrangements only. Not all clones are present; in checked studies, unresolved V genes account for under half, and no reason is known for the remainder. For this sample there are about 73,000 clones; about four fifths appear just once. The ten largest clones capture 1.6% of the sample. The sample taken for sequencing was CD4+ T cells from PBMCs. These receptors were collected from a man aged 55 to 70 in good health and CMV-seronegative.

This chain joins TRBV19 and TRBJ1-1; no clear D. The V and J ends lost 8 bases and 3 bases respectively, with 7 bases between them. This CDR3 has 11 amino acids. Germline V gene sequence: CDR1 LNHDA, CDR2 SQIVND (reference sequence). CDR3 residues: CASPSDTEAFF. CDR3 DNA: TGTGCCAGTCCCTCGGACACTGAAGCTTTCTTT.

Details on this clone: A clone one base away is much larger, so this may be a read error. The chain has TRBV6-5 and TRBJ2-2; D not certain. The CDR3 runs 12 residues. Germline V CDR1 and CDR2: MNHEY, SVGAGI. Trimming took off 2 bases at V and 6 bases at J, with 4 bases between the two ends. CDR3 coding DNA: TGTGCCAGCAGTTACAGGGCCGGGGAGCTGTTTTTT. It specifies CASSYRAGELFF.

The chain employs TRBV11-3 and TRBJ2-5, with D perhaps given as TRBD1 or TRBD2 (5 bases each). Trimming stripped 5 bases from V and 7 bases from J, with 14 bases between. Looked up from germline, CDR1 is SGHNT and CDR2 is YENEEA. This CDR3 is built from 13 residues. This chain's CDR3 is CASSRTRDGTQYF. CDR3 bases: TGTGCCAGCAGCAGAACTAGGGACGGGACCCAGTACTTC.

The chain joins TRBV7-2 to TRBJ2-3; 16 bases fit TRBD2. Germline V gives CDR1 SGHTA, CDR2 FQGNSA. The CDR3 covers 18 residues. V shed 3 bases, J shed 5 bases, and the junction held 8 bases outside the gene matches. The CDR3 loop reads CASSFRQGTSGRVDTQYF. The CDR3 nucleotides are TGTGCCAGCAGCTTCCGTCAGGGGACTAGCGGGAGGGTAGATACGCAGTATTTT.

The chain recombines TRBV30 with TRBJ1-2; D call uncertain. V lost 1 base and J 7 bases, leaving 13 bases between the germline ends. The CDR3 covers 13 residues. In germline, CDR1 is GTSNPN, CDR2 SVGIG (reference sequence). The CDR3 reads CAWSADEWRGYTF. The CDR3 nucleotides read TGTGCCTGGAGTGCAGATGAGTGGCGTGGCTACACCTTC.

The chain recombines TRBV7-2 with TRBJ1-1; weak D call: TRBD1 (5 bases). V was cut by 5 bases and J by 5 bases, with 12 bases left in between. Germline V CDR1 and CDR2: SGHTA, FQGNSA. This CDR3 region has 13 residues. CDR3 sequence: CASSQQGGTEAFF. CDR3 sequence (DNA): TGTGCCAGCAGCCAGCAGGGTGGGACTGAAGCTTTCTTT. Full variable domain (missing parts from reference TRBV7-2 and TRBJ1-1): GAGVSQSPSNKVTEKGKDVELRCDPISGHTALYWYRQSLGQGLEFLIYFQGNSAPDKSGLPSDRFSAERTGGSVSTLTIQRTQQEDSAVYLCASSQQGGTEAFFGQGTRLTVV.

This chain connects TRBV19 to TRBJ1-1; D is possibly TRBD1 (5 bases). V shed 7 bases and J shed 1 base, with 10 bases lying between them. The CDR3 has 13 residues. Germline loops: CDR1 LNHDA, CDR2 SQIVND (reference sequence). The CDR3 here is CASKDTKNTEAFF. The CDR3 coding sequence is TGTGCCAGTAAGGACACCAAGAACACTGAAGCTTTCTTT.

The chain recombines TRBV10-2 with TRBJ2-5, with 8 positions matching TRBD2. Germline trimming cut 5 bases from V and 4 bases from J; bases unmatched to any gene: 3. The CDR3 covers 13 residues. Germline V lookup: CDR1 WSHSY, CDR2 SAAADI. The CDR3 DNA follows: TGCGCCAGCAGTATCGGACTAGCAGAGACCCAGTACTTC. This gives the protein CASSIGLAETQYF.

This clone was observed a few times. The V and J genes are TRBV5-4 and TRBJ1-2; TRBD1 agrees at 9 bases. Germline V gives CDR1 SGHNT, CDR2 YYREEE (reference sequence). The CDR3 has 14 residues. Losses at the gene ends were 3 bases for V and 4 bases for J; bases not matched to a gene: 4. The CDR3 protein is CASSSTGGSYGYTF. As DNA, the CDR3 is TGTGCCAGCAGCTCCACAGGGGGCAGCTATGGCTACACCTTC.

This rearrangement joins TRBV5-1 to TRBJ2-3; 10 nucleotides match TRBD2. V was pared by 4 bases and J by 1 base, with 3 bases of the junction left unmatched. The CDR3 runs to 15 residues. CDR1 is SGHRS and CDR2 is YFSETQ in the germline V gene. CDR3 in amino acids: CASSRAGGGTDTQYF. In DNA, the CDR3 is TGCGCCAGCAGCCGAGCGGGAGGGGGCACAGATACGCAGTATTTT.

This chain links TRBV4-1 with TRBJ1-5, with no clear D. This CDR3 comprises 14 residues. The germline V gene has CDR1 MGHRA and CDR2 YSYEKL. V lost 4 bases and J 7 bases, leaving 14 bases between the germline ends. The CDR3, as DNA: TGCGCCAGCAGCCCCGTTTCCGCCCGGCAGCCCCAGCATTTT. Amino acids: CASSPVSARQPQHF.

The CDR3 region is CASSMVGGRVSSGANVLTF. CDR3 sequence (DNA): TGTGCCAGTAGTATGGTGGGCGGCAGGGTCAGCTCTGGGGCCAACGTCCTGACTTTC. V gene TRBV19 combines with J gene TRBJ2-6; D may be TRBD1 (5 bases). The CDR3 consists of 19 residues. Trimming left V 3 bases short and J 0 bases short, with 18 bases between. In germline, CDR1 is LNHDA, CDR2 SQIVND (reference sequence).